This T cell receptor (beta chain) was profiled in a study of blood T cell repertoires in COVID-19. Patients at the Seattle site were enrolled during active infection and followed longitudinally. J gave up 2 bases and V 2 bases, and 9 bases lay outside the gene matches. CDR1 and CDR2 (germline): GTSNPN, SVGIG (reference sequence). The CDR3 has 17 residues. TCRdb's table, derived via immunoSEQ multiplex PCR, lists solely in-frame clones and lacks some. This sample has 210,000 or so clones; 75% to 85% occur once, and the top ten carry over 1%. Sequenced input: peripheral blood. The chain links TRBV30 to TRBJ2-1; 10 bases line up with TRBD2. This clonotype was sampled from a woman in her twenties or thirties with COVID-19, enrolled during active disease. In DNA, the CDR3 is TGTGCCTGGAGTACTCCCGGGGGGACTAGCGCCTACAATGAGCAGTTCTTC. Translating it yields CAWSTPGGTSAYNEQFF. Complete variable domain (other parts from reference TRBV30 and TRBJ2-1): SQTIHQWPATLVQPVGSPLSLECTVEGTSNPNLYWYRQAAGRGLQLLFYSVGIGQISSEVPQNLSASRPQDRQFILSSKKLLLSDSGFYLCAWSTPGGTSAYNEQFFGPGTRLTVL.